This TCR beta chain stems from a study of T cells in Graves' hyperthyroidism and ophthalmopathy. Overall study results and limits: Peripheral blood also featured most of the thyroid clonotypes expanded above 0.001.

This clonotype has a count of ten or more. Its antigen is as yet unknown. Using RNA transcripts as the source, TCR beta CDR3 regions were amplified. Initially, a first-round RT-PCR of the TCR CDR3 employed the HTBI primer set. Via MiXCR, TCRdb re-called the multiplex PCR reads, giving one row per CDR3 protein. The repertoire holds a few hundred thousand distinct CDR3 sequences, with roughly 15% as singletons. Patients were excluded for uncontrolled infection, other autoimmune disease, pregnancy or lactation. Clinical symptoms, serum thyroxine, TRAb, thyroid ultrasound and orbital computed tomography informed diagnoses. PBMCs were obtained from 10 ml fresh peripheral blood. Trimming removed 2 bases from V and 7 bases from J; junction bases left unmatched: 4. The CDR3 spans 14 residues. Germline CDR1 SNHLY, CDR2 FYNNEI.

The sequencing sample was made of blood. The rearrangement links TRBV2 to TRBJ2-2, with 7 bases that match TRBD1. The clonotype comes from a woman aged 40-49 years with Graves' ophthalmopathy. Written as DNA, the CDR3 is TGTGCCAGCAGTGAAAGGGGGCCTGACGGGGAGCTGTTTTTT. Translated: CASSERGPDGELFF.